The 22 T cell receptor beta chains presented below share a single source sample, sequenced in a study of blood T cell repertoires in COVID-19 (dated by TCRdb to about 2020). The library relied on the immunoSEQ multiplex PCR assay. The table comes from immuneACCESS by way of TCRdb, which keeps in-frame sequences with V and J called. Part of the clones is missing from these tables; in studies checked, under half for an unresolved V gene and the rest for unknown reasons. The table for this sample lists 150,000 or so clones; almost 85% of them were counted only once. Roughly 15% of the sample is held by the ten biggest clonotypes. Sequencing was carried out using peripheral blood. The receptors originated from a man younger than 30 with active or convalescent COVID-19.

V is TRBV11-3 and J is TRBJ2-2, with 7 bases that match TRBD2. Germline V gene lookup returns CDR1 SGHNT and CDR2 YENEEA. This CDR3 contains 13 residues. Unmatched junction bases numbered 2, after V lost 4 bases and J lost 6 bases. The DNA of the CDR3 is TGTGCCAGCAGCTCCGGACTAGCCGGGGAGCTGTTTTTT. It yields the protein CASSSGLAGELFF.

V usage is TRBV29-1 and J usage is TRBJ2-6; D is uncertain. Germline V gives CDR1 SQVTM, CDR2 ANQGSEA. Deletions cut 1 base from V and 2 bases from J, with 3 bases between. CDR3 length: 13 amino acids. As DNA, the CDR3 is TGCAGCGTTGAAGGTACTGGGGCCAACGTCCTGACTTTC. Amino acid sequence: CSVEGTGANVLTF. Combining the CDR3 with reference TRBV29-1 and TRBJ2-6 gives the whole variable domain SAVISQKPSRDICQRGTSLTIQCQVDSQVTMMFWYRQQPGQSLTLIATANQGSEATYESGFVIDKFPISRPNLTFSTLTVSNMSPEDSSIYLCSVEGTGANVLTFGAGSRLTVL.

The CDR3 loop reads CASSLVGGRREAFF. For the CDR3, the DNA is TGTGCCAGCAGCTTAGTGGGAGGTCGGAGGGAAGCTTTCTTT. The chain is built from TRBV11-2 and TRBJ1-1; D gene ambiguous. Germline assignment: CDR1 SGHAT and CDR2 FQNNGV. The CDR3 loop spans 14 amino acids. V was shortened by 1 base and J by 8 bases, with 14 bases between the two germline ends.

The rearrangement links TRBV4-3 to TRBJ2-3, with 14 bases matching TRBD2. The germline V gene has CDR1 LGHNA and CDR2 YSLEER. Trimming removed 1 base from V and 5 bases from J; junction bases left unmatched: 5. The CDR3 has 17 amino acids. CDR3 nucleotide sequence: TGCGCCAGCAGCCAAGTGTACGGGACTAGCGGGAGAGATACGCAGTATTTT. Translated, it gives CASSQVYGTSGRDTQYF.

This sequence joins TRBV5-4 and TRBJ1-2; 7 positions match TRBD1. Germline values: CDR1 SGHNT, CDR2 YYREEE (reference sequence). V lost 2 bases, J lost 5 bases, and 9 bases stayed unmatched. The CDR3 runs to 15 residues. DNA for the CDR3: TGTGCCAGCAGCTTTAAAGTTGACAGGGTGTATGGCTACACCTTC. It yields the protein CASSFKVDRVYGYTF.

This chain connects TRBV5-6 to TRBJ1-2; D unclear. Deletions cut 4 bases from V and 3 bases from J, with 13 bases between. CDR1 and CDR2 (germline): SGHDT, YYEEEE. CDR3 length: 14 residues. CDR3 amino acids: CASSLGGVDYGYTF. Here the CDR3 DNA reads TGTGCCAGCAGCCTGGGAGGAGTGGACTATGGCTACACCTTC. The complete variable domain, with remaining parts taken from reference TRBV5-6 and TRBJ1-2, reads DAGVTQSPTHLIKTRGQQVTLRCSPKSGHDTVSWYQQALGQGPQFIFQYYEEEERQRGNFPDRFSGHQFPNYSSELNVNALLLGDSALYLCASSLGGVDYGYTFGSGTRLTVV.

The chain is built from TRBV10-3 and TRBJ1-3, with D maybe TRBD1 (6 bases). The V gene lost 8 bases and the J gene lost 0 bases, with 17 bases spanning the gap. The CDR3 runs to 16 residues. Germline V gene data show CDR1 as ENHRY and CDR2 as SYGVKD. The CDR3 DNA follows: TGTGCCATCGGACGAGGACAGCAGACCTCTGGAAACACCATATATTTT. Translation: CAIGRGQQTSGNTIYF.

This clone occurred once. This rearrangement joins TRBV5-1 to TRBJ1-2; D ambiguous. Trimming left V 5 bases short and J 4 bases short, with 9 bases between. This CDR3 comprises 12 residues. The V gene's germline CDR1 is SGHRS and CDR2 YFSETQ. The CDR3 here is CASRGESYGYTF. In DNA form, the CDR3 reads TGCGCCAGCAGGGGAGAGTCCTATGGCTACACCTTC. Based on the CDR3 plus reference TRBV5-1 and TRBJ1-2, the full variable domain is KAGVTQTPRYLIKTRGQQVTLSCSPISGHRSVSWYQQTPGQGLQFLFEYFSETQRNKGNFPGRFSGRQFSNSRSEMNVSTLELGDSALYLCASRGESYGYTFGSGTRLTVV.

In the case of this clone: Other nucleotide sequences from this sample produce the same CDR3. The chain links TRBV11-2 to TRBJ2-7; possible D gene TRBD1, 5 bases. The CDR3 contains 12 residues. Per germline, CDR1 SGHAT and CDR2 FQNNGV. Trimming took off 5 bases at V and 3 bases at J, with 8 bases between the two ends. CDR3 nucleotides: TGTGCCAGCAGCCTGCAGGGCTACGAGCAGTACTTC. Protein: CASSLQGYEQYF.

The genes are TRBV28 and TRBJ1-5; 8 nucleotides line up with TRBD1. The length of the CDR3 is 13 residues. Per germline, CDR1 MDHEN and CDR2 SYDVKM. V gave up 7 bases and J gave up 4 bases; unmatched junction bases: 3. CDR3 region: CASIRTGNQPQHF. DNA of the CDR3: TGTGCCAGCATCCGGACAGGGAATCAGCCCCAGCATTTT.

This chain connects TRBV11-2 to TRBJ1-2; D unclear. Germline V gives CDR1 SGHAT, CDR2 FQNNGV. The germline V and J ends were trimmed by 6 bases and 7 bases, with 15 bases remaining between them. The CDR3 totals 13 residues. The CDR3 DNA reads TGTGCCAGCAGTTCGGCGGGTTCAATTGGCTACACCTTC. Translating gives CASSSAGSIGYTF.

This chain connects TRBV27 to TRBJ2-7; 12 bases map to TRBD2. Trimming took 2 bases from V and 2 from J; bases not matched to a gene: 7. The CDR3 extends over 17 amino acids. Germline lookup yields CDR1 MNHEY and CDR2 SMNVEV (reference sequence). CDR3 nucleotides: TGTGCCAGCAGTTTAAAACTAGCGGGGGGCCTTGCCTACGAGCAGTACTTC. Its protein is CASSLKLAGGLAYEQYF.

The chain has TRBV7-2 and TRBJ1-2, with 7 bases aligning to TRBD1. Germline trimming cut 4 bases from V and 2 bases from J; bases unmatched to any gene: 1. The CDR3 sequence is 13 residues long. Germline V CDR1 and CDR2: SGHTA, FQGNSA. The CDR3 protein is CASSSRGNYGYTF. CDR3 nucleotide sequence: TGTGCCAGCAGCTCCAGGGGGAACTATGGCTACACCTTC.

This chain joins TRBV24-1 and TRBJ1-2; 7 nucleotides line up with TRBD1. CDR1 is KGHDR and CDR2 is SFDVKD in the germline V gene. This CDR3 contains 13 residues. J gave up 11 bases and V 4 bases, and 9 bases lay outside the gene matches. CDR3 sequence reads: CATSEGQRYGYTF. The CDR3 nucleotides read TGTGCCACCAGTGAGGGACAGCGATACGGGTACACCTTC.

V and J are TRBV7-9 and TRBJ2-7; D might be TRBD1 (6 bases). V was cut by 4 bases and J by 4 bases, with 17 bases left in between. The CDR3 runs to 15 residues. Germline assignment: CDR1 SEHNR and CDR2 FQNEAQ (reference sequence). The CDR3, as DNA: TGTGCCAGCAGCTCCGACTTGAGGGGGACGTACGAGCAGTACTTC. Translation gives CASSSDLRGTYEQYF.

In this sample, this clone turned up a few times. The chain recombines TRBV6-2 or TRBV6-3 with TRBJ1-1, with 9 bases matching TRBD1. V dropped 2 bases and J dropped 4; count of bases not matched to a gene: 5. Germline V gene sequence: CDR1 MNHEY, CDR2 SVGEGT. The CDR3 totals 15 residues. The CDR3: CASSYQGQGFTEAFF. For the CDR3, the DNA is TGTGCCAGCAGTTACCAGGGACAGGGCTTCACTGAAGCTTTCTTT.

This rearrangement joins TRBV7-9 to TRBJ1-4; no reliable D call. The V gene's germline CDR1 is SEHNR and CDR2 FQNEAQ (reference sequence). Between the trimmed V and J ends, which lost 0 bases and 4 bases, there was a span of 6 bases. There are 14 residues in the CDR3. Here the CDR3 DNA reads TGTGCCAGCAGCTTAGCGTCGGGTAATGAAAAACTGTTTTTT. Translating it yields CASSLASGNEKLFF.

CDR3 loop: CASSDGTVLEQYF. The CDR3 coding sequence is TGCGCCAGCAGCGATGGGACTGTCTTGGAGCAGTACTTC. This chain joins TRBV10-1 and TRBJ2-7, with a tentative D call TRBD2 (6 bases). The V and J ends lost 6 bases and 7 bases respectively, with 16 bases between them. The CDR3 sequence is 13 residues long. Germline CDR1 WNHNN, CDR2 SYGVQD (reference sequence).

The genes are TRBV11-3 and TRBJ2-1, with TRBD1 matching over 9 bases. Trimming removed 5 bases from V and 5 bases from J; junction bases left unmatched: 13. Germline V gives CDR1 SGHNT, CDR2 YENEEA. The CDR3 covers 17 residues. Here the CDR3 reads CASSPGRRDRDDNEQFF. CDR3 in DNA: TGTGCCAGCAGCCCCGGGAGGCGGGACAGGGATGACAATGAGCAGTTCTTC.

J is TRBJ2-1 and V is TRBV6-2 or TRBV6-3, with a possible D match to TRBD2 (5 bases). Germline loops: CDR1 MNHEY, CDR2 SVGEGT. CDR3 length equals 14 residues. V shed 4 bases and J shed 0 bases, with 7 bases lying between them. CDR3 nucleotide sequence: TGTGCCAGCAGTTTCCTAGCCTCCTACAATGAGCAGTTCTTC. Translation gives CASSFLASYNEQFF.

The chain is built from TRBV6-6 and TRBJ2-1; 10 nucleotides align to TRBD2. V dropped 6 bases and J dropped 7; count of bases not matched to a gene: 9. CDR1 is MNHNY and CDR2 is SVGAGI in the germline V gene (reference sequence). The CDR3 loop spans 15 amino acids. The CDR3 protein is CASRKAGGPENEQFF. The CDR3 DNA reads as TGTGCCAGCAGGAAAGCGGGGGGGCCGGAGAATGAGCAGTTCTTC.

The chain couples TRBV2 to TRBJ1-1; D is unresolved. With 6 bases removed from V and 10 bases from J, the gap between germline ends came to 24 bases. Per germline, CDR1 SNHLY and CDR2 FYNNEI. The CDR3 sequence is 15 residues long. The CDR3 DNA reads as TGTGCCAGCAGGTCCTCGGAGGCGAGTACTTTTGGAGCTTTCTTT. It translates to CASRSSEASTFGAFF. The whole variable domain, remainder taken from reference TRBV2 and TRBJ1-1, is EPEVTQTPSHQVTQMGQEVILRCVPISNHLYFYWYRQILGQKVEFLVSFYNNEISEKSEIFDDQFSVERPDGSNFTLKIRSTKLEDSAMYFCASRSSEASTFGAFFGQGTRLTVV.